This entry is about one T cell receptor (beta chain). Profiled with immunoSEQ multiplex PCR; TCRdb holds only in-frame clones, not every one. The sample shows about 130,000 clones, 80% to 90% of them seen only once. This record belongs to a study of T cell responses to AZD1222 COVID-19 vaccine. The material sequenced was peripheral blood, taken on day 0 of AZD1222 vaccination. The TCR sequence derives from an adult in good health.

The CDR3 DNA sequence: TGTGCCAGCAGCGAGAGGACTACCTCGGAGCAGTACTTC. It yields the protein CASSERTTSEQYF. The chain joins TRBV11-3 to TRBJ2-7; D is perhaps TRBD2 (6 bases). Trimming removed 5 bases from V and 7 bases from J, with 15 bases in between. The CDR3 totals 13 residues. Germline V CDR1 and CDR2: SGHNT, YENEEA.